This record concerns one T cell receptor (beta chain) sequence. This sample is part of a study of blood T cells in healthy people across ages. The study isolated at least 7 million PBMCs from each sample. It was with a sample-barcoded 5' primer and a J-beta primer mix that a second PCR of about 7 to 12 cycles was run. Sequencing yielded, for each sample, at least 3 million paired-end reads carrying CDR3. TCRdb called the 5' RACE reads again in MiXCR, with one record for every CDR3 protein. The table shows approximately 850,000 distinct CDR3 sequences, with more than 40% occurring only once. Trimming at V came to 4 bases and at J to 11 bases, leaving 12 bases not matched to a gene. The CDR3 is 15 residues long. The germline CDR1 and CDR2 sequences are SGHTA and FQGNSA.

This receptor was taken from a man aged 55 to 70 in good health. This chain links TRBV7-2 with TRBJ2-5, with 11 bases that match TRBD2. Sample: blood. The CDR3 bases are TGTGCCAGCAGCTCATTTAGCGGGGGGGGCAATGAGCAGTACTTC. It specifies CASSSFSGGGNEQYF.